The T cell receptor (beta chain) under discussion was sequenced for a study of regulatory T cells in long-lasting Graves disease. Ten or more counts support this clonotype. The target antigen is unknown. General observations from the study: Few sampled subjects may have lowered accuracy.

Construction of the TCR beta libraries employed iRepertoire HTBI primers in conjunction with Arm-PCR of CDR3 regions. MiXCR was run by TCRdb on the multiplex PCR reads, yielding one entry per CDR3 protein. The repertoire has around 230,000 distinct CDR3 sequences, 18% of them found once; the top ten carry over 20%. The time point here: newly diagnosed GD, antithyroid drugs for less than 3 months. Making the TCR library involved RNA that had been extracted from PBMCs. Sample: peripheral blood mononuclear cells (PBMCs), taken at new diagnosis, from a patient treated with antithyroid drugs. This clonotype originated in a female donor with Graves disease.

The CDR3 coding sequence is TGTGCCAGCAGCCAGCGGGAGGGTACAGATACGCAGTATTTT. It codes for CASSQREGTDTQYF. The rearrangement joins TRBV12-3 or TRBV12-4 to TRBJ2-3, with TRBD2 identical over 10 bases. This CDR3 has 14 amino acids. The J segment lost 3 bases and the V segment lost 6 bases, leaving 3 bases of the junction unmatched.